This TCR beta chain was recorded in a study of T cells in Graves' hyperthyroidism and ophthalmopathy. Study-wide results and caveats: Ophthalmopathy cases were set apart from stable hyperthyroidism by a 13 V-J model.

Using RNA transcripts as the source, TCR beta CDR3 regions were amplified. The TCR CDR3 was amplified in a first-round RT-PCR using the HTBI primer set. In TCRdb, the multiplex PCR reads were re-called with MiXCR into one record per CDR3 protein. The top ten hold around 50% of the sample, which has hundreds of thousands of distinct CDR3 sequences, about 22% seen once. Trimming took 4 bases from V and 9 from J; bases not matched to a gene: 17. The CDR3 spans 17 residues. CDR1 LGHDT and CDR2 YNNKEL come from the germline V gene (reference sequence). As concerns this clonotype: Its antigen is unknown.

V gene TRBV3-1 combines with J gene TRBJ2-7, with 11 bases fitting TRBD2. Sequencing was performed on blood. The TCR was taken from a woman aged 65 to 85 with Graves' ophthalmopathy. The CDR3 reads CASSPPLTGTSGLGQYF. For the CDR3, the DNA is TGTGCCAGCAGCCCTCCGTTGACCGGGACTAGCGGTCTTGGGCAGTACTTC.